One sample yielded the 21 T cell receptor beta chains listed below, sequenced in a study of T cells after somatic rescue of genetic block. Measured with immunoSEQ multiplex PCR; TCRdb has only the in-frame clones, and not every one. The sample carries approximately 88,000 clones, approximately 90% recorded once. Sequences were obtained from peripheral blood mononuclear cells (PBMCs). The receptors stem from a woman aged 18-29 years.

The chain is built from TRBV7-9 and TRBJ1-1; weak D call: TRBD1 (6 bases). Germline-derived CDR1 and CDR2 are SEHNR and FQNEAQ (reference sequence). Trimming removed 5 bases from V and 1 base from J, with 11 bases in between. This CDR3 is built from 14 residues. The CDR3 reads CASSPKTGNTEAFF. The CDR3 bases are TGTGCCAGCAGCCCAAAGACAGGGAACACTGAAGCTTTCTTT.

This sequence joins TRBV11-3 and TRBJ2-1; D not resolved. This CDR3 comprises 14 residues. Germline CDR1 reads SGHNT; CDR2 reads YENEEA. V was cut by 5 bases and J by 9 bases, with 17 bases left in between. DNA for the CDR3: TGTGCCAGCAGCCAGACGCCGTTGGGCCTTGAGCAGTTCTTC. This codes for CASSQTPLGLEQFF.

The genes are TRBV15 and TRBJ1-2; D ambiguous. This CDR3 has 12 residues. From germline, CDR1 is LNHNV and CDR2 YYDKDF (reference sequence). The V end lost 5 bases, the J end lost 0 bases, and 4 bases lay between the germline ends. CDR3 coding DNA: TGTGCCACCAGCTTCGCTAACTATGGCTACACCTTC. Translation: CATSFANYGYTF.

The rearrangement links TRBV6-1 to TRBJ2-1; 8 nucleotides agree with TRBD2. The CDR3 runs to 15 residues. After removal of 11 bases from V and 9 bases from J, the junction contained 18 bases not matched to a gene. Germline assignment: CDR1 MNHNS and CDR2 SASEGT. The CDR3 coding sequence is TGTGCCCTAGGTTGGGCCGGGAGGGCCTCTGGTGAGCAGTTCTTC. As protein: CALGWAGRASGEQFF.

This chain uses TRBV5-5 with TRBJ2-3; D ambiguous. The CDR3 loop spans 15 amino acids. The V and J ends lost 4 bases and 1 base respectively, with 13 bases between them. The germline V gene has CDR1 SGHKS and CDR2 YYEKEE (reference sequence). The CDR3 DNA sequence: TGTGCCAGCAGCCGAACGAGGACGGGCACAGATACGCAGTATTTT. As protein: CASSRTRTGTDTQYF.

This chain joins TRBV9 and TRBJ1-5; D is ambiguous. The CDR3 is made up of 15 amino acids. Germline-derived CDR1 and CDR2 are SGDLS and YYNGEE. The V end lost 1 base, the J end lost 0 bases, and 8 bases lay between the germline ends. CDR3 sequence: CASSVWAHSNQPQHF. CDR3 nucleotide sequence: TGTGCCAGCAGCGTATGGGCCCATAGCAATCAGCCCCAGCATTTT.

This chain links TRBV27 with TRBJ2-6; D perhaps matches TRBD1 (6 bases). V was pared by 0 bases and J by 2 bases, with 8 bases between. Germline-derived CDR1 and CDR2 are MNHEY and SMNVEV (reference sequence). The CDR3 sequence is 16 residues long. CDR3 sequence (DNA): TGTGCCAGCAGTTTATCCTCAGGGGCTGGGGCCAACGTCCTGACTTTC. Its translation: CASSLSSGAGANVLTF. The complete variable domain, with remaining parts taken from reference TRBV27 and TRBJ2-6, reads EAQVTQNPRYLITVTGKKLTVTCSQNMNHEYMSWYRQDPGLGLRQIYYSMNVEVTDKGDVPEGYKVSRKEKRNFPLILESPSPNQTSLYFCASSLSSGAGANVLTFGAGSRLTVL.

This clone was seen a handful of times. V usage is TRBV10-2 and J usage is TRBJ1-5; 7 bases map to TRBD1. Trimming took 4 bases from V and 3 from J; bases not matched to a gene: 6. The CDR3 loop spans 15 amino acids. CDR1 is WSHSY and CDR2 is SAAADI in the germline V gene. CDR3 nucleotides: TGCGCCAGCAGTGGCTGGGGACAGTACAATCAGCCCCAGCATTTT. Translated, it gives CASSGWGQYNQPQHF.

This clone has only one observation. The chain carries TRBV2 and TRBJ1-4; unclear D gene. There are 14 residues in the CDR3. The V end was cut by 7 bases, the J end by 0 bases, with 9 bases between. Germline CDR1 is SNHLY and CDR2 is FYNNEI. CDR3 bases: TGTGCCAGCATTGGCCTCACAACTAATGAAAAACTGTTTTTT. As protein: CASIGLTTNEKLFF.

About this clone itself: Within the sample, other DNA sequences also encode this same CDR3. The chain couples TRBV6-1 to TRBJ2-7; D unresolved. The CDR3 is made up of 11 amino acids. Germline V gene sequence: CDR1 MNHNS, CDR2 SASEGT. V dropped 1 base and J dropped 6 bases, with 4 bases sitting between them. The CDR3 sequence: CASSEGGEQYF. Written as DNA, the CDR3 is TGTGCCAGCAGTGAAGGAGGCGAGCAGTACTTC.

The chain employs TRBV27 and TRBJ2-3; 10 positions match TRBD1. The V segment lost 4 bases and the J segment 2 bases; nucleotides outside the gene matches: 9. The CDR3 has 17 amino acids. Germline lookup yields CDR1 MNHEY and CDR2 SMNVEV (reference sequence). CDR3 DNA: TGTGCCAGCAGTTCCTATGGGGGACAGGGGTTCACAGATACGCAGTATTTT. This translates into CASSSYGGQGFTDTQYF.

CDR3 nucleotides: TGTGCCAGCAGCCAAGGTGAGGGGAGGACTTTCTTT. The encoded protein is CASSQGEGRTFF. The rearrangement joins TRBV4-2 to TRBJ1-1; D is possibly TRBD1 (5 bases). Germline loops: CDR1 LGHNA, CDR2 YNFKEQ. Between the trimmed V and J ends, which lost 1 base and 12 bases, there was a span of 12 bases. This CDR3 has 12 amino acids.

The rearrangement uses TRBV11-2 and TRBJ2-7; TRBD2 matches 9 bases. This CDR3 spans 15 amino acids. Germline trimming cut 7 bases from V and 3 bases from J; bases unmatched to any gene: 10. Germline loops: CDR1 SGHAT, CDR2 FQNNGV. CDR3 protein: CASNPGAGGYYEQYF. CDR3 bases: TGTGCCAGCAACCCCGGGGCGGGAGGGTACTACGAGCAGTACTTC.

The rearrangement links TRBV4-2 to TRBJ1-5, with D possibly matching TRBD1 (5 bases). The CDR3 spans 17 residues. V was cut by 1 base and J by 0 bases, with 13 bases left in between. Germline V gives CDR1 LGHNA, CDR2 YNFKEQ. DNA of the CDR3: TGTGCCAGCAGCCAAGCGGTGGGGGGTACTAGCAATCAGCCCCAGCATTTT. Encoded protein: CASSQAVGGTSNQPQHF.

The chain carries TRBV28 and TRBJ1-4; no reliable D call. The CDR3 is 15 residues long. The germline V and J ends were trimmed by 6 bases and 4 bases, with 15 bases remaining between them. CDR1 is MDHEN, CDR2 SYDVKM, per germline. The CDR3 region has the DNA TGTGCCAGCAGGGAAGACCCGGACGGTAATGAAAAACTGTTTTTT. It yields the protein CASREDPDGNEKLFF.

This chain links TRBV29-1 with TRBJ1-2; 8 nucleotides line up with TRBD1. From germline, CDR1 is SQVTM and CDR2 ANQGSEA. This CDR3 spans 18 amino acids. J was trimmed by 2 bases and V by 0 bases; bases with no gene match: 14. The CDR3 nucleotides are TGCAGCGTTGAAGATAGGACCGGTTCGGGACAGGAAAACTATGGCTACACCTTC. Translated, it gives CSVEDRTGSGQENYGYTF.

V is TRBV5-8 and J is TRBJ2-1, with 12 positions matching TRBD2. V lost 4 bases and J lost 4; bases outside the gene matches: 6. The CDR3 contains 16 residues. Germline V gene sequence: CDR1 SGHTS, CDR2 YDEGEE. The CDR3 reads CASSQGLAGSYNEQFF. The DNA of the CDR3 is TGTGCCAGCAGCCAAGGACTAGCGGGATCGTACAATGAGCAGTTCTTC.

The gene calls are TRBV15 and TRBJ1-3; no clear D gene. The germline V gene encodes CDR1 LNHNV and CDR2 YYDKDF (reference sequence). The CDR3 spans 12 residues. Deletions cut 1 base from V and 4 bases from J, with 2 bases between. The CDR3 reads CATSRVGNTIYF. For the CDR3, the DNA is TGTGCCACCAGCAGAGTAGGAAACACCATATATTTT.

This clone was picked up one time. The rearrangement uses TRBV7-9 and TRBJ1-5; 9 bases match TRBD1. The germline gives CDR1 SEHNR, CDR2 FQNEAQ (reference sequence). The trim removed 3 bases at V and 4 bases at J, leaving 10 bases unmatched. The CDR3 covers 17 residues. The CDR3 here is CASSLSQGQGPNQPQHF. The CDR3 DNA sequence: TGTGCCAGCAGCTTGAGTCAGGGACAGGGTCCGAATCAGCCCCAGCATTTT.

This clone appeared once. The chain carries TRBV7-9 and TRBJ1-3, with D unresolved. This CDR3 contains 17 residues. Trimming removed 4 bases at V and 0 bases at J, with 16 bases between. Per germline, CDR1 SEHNR and CDR2 FQNEAQ (reference sequence). In nucleotides, the CDR3 is TGTGCCAGCAGCTCCCCTGTCTCGTCCAGCTCTGGAAACACCATATATTTT. Its translation is CASSSPVSSSSGNTIYF.

By frequency in the sample, this clone is medium-sized. The chain is built from TRBV5-4 and TRBJ2-7; 10 positions agree with TRBD1. The CDR3 totals 13 residues. From germline, CDR1 is SGHNT and CDR2 YYREEE (reference sequence). Trimming took 3 bases from V and 3 from J; bases not matched to a gene: 0. The CDR3 nucleotides read TGTGCCAGCAGCTGGACAGGGGGCTACGAGCAGTACTTC. Translation: CASSWTGGYEQYF.